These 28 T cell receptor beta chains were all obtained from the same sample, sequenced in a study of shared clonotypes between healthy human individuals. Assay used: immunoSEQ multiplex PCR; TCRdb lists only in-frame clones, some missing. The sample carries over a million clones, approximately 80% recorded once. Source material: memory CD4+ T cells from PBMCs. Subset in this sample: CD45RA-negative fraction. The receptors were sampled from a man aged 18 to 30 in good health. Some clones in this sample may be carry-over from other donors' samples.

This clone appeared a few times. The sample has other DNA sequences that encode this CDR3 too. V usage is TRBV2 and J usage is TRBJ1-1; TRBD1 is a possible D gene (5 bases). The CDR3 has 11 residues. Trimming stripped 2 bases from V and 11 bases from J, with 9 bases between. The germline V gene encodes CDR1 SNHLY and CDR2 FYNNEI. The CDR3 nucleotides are TGTGCCAGCAGTGAAAGGGGTGGGGCTTTCTTT. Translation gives CASSERGGAFF.

CDR3 protein: CASSSNTRGARTDTQYF. The DNA for the CDR3 is TGTGCCAGTAGTTCCAATACCCGTGGCGCGCGCACAGATACGCAGTATTTT. The chain employs TRBV19 and TRBJ2-3; the D is unclear. The CDR3 is made up of 17 amino acids. Germline V lookup: CDR1 LNHDA, CDR2 SQIVND (reference sequence). Between the trimmed V and J ends, which lost 5 bases and 1 base, there was a span of 19 bases.

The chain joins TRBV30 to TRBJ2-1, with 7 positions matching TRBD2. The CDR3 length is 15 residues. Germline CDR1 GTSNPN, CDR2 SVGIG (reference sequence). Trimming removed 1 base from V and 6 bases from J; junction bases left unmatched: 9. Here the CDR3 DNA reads TGTGCCTGGAGTGGTATTAGCGGGTATTTCAATGAGCAGTTCTTC. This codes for CAWSGISGYFNEQFF.

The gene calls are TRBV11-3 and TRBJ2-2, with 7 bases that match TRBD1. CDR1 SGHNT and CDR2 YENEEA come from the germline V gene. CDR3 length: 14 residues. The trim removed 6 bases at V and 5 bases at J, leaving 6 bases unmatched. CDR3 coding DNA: TGTGCCAGCAGTCAACAGGGGACAACCGGGGAGCTGTTTTTT. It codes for CASSQQGTTGELFF.

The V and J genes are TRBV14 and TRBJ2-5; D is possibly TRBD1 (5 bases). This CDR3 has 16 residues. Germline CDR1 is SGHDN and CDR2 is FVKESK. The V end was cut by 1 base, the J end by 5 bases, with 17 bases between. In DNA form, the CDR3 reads TGTGCCAGCAGCCAAGTTCATTCCAGGGTCGGGGAGACCCAGTACTTC. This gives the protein CASSQVHSRVGETQYF.

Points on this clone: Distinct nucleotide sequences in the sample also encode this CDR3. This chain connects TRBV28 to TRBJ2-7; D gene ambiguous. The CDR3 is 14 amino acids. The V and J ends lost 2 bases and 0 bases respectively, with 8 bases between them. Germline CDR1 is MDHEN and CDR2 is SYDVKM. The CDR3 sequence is CASSLSPSSYEQYF. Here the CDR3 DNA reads TGTGCCAGCAGTTTAAGTCCGAGCTCCTACGAGCAGTACTTC.

The CDR3 region has the DNA TGCGCCAGCAGCCAAGGCATGTCCGGGGTGAACACTGAAGCTTTCTTT. This codes for CASSQGMSGVNTEAFF. The chain has TRBV4-1 and TRBJ1-1; D is ambiguous. CDR3 length: 16 residues. V lost 1 base, J lost 0 bases, and 12 bases lay in between. The germline CDR1 and CDR2 sequences are MGHRA and YSYEKL.

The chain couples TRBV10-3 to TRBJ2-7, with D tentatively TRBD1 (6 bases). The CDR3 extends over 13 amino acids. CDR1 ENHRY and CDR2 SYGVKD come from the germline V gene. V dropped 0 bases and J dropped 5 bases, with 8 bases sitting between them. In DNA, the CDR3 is TGTGCCATCAGTGAGTCGTACAGGGACGAGCAGTACTTC. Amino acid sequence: CAISESYRDEQYF.

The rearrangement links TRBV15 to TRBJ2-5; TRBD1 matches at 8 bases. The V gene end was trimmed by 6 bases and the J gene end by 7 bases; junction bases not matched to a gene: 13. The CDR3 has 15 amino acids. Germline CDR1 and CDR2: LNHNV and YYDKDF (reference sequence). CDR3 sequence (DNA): TGTGCCACCAGGCCGGGACAGGATCAGGGTGCGACCCAGTACTTC. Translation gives CATRPGQDQGATQYF.

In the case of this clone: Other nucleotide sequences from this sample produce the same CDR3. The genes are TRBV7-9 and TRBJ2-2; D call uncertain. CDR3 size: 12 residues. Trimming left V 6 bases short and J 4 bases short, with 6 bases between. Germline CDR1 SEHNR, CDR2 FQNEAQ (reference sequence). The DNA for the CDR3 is TGTGCCAGCAGTTCTGTCACCGGGGAGCTGTTTTTT. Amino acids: CASSSVTGELFF.

The CDR3 DNA is TGTGCCAGCAGCTCGACGGGATTCCAAGAGACCCAGTACTTC. Its translation: CASSSTGFQETQYF. The chain has TRBV5-4 and TRBJ2-5; TRBD2 might be the D (5 bases). Trimming removed 3 bases from V and 1 base from J, with 10 bases in between. This CDR3 spans 14 amino acids. Germline loops: CDR1 SGHNT, CDR2 YYREEE (reference sequence). The full variable domain, its missing parts supplied by reference TRBV5-4 and TRBJ2-5, is ETGVTQSPTHLIKTRGQQVTLRCSSQSGHNTVSWYQQALGQGPQFIFQYYREEENGRGNFPPRFSGLQFPNYSSELNVNALELDDSALYLCASSSTGFQETQYFGPGTRLLVL.

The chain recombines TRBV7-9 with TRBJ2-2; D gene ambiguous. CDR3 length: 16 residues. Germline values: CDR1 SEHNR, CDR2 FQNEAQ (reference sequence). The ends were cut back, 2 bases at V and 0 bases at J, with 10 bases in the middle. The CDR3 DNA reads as TGTGCCAGCAGCTTACTCCGGGCTCCGAACACCGGGGAGCTGTTTTTT. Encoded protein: CASSLLRAPNTGELFF.

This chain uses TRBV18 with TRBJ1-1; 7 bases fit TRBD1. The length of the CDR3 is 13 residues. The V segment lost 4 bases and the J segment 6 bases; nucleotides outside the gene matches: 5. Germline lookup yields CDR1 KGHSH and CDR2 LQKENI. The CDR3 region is CASSQGARAEAFF. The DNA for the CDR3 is TGTGCCAGCTCACAGGGGGCTAGGGCTGAAGCTTTCTTT.

The CDR3 loop reads CASITGTSGLYTQYF. The DNA of the CDR3 is TGTGCCAGCATTACCGGGACTAGCGGGTTGTATACGCAGTATTTT. The rearrangement links TRBV6-1 to TRBJ2-3; 12 positions match TRBD2. CDR3 length equals 15 residues. Per germline, CDR1 MNHNS and CDR2 SASEGT. V gave up 7 bases and J gave up 7 bases; unmatched junction bases: 9.

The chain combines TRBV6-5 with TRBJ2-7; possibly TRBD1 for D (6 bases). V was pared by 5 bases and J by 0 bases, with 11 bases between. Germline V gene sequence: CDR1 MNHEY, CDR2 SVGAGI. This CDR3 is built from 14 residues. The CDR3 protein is CASSQRGFSYEQYF. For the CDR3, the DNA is TGTGCCAGCAGTCAAAGGGGGTTCTCCTACGAGCAGTACTTC.

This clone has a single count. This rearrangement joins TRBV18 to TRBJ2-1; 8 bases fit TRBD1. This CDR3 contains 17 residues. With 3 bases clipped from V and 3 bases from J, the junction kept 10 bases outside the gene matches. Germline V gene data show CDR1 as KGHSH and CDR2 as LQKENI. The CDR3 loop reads CASSPQPLGQGYNEQFF. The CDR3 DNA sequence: TGTGCCAGCTCACCCCAACCCCTCGGACAGGGCTACAATGAGCAGTTCTTC.

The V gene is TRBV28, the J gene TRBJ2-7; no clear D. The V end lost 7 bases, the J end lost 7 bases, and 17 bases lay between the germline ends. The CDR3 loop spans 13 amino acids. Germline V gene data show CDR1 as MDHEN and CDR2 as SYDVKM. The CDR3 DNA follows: TGTGCCAGCACCCCAAGGGCCTACTCTGAGCAGTACTTC. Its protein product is CASTPRAYSEQYF. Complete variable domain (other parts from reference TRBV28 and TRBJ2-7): DVKVTQSSRYLVKRTGEKVFLECVQDMDHENMFWYRQDPGLGLRLIYFSYDVKMKEKGDIPEGYSVSREKKERFSLILESASTNQTSMYLCASTPRAYSEQYFGPGTRLTVT.

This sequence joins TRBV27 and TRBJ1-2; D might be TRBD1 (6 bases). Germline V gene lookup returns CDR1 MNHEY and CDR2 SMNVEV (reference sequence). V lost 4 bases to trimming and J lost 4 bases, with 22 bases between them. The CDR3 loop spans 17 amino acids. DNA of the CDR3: TGTGCCAGCAGTTCCCGGGGGCACGGATACAGTGGCTATGGCTACACCTTC. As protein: CASSSRGHGYSGYGYTF.

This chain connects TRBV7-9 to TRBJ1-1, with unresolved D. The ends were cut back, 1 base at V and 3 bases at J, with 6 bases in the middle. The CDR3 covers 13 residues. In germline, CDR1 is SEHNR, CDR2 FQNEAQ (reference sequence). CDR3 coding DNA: TGTGCCAGCAGCTTAGTAGTGGACACTGAAGCTTTCTTT. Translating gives CASSLVVDTEAFF.

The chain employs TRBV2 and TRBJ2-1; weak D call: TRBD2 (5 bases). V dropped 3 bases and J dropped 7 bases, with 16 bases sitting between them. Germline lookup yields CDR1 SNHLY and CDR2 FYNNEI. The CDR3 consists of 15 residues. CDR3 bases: TGTGCCAGCAGTGATCGGGGTATGGTTAATAATGAGCAGTTCTTC. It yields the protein CASSDRGMVNNEQFF.

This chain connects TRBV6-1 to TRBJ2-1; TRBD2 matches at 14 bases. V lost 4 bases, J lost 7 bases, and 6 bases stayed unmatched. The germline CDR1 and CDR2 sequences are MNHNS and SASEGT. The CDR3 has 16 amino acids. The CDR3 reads CASSGQTSGGGNEQFF. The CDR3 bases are TGTGCCAGCAGTGGACAGACTAGCGGGGGGGGGAATGAGCAGTTCTTC.

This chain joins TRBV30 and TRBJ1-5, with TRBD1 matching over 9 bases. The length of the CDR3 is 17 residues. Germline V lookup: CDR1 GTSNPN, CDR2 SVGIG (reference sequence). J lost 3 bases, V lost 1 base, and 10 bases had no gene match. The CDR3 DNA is TGTGCCTGGAGTGACTGGAAGGGGACAGGGATCAATCAGCCCCAGCATTTT. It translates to CAWSDWKGTGINQPQHF.

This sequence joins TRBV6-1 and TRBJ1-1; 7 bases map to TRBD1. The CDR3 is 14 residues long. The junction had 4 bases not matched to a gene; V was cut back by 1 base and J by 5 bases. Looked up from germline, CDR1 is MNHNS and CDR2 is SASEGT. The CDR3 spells CASSEGRGRTEAFF. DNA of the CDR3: TGTGCCAGCAGTGAAGGCAGGGGGAGAACTGAAGCTTTCTTT.

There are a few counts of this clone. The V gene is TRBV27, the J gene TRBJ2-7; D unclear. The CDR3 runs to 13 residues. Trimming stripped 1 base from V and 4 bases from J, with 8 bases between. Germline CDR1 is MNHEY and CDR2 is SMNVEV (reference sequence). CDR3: CASSLFWGYEQYF. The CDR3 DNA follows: TGTGCCAGCAGTTTATTTTGGGGTTACGAGCAGTACTTC.

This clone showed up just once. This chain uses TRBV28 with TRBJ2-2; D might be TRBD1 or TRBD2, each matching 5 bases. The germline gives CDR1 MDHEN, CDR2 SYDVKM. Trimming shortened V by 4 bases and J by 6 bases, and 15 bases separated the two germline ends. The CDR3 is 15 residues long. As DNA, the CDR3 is TGTGCCAGCAGTTCCCCTGGGGGTAGCCCCGGGGAGCTGTTTTTT. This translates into CASSSPGGSPGELFF.

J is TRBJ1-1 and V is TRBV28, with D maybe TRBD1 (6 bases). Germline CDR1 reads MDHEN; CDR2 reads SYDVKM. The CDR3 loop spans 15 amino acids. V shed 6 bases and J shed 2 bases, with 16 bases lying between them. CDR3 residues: CASSPHRELNTEAFF. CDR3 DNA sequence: TGTGCCAGCAGCCCCCACAGGGAATTAAACACTGAAGCTTTCTTT.

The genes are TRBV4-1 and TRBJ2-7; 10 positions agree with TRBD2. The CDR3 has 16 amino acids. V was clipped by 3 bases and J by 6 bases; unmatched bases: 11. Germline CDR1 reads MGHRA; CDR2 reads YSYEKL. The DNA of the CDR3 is TGCGCCAGCAGCCACCCCTCTAGCGGGGGTGTGTCCGAGCAGTACTTC. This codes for CASSHPSSGGVSEQYF.

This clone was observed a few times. CDR3 coding DNA: TGCGCCAGCAGCTTGGAGGGGTTCCAGGCCTACGAGCAGTACTTC. It is translated as CASSLEGFQAYEQYF. The chain uses TRBV5-1 and TRBJ2-7, with TRBD1 as a possible D gene (5 bases). Between the trimmed V and J ends, which lost 0 bases and 2 bases, there was a span of 12 bases. This CDR3 is 15 amino acids long. CDR1 is SGHRS, CDR2 YFSETQ, per germline.